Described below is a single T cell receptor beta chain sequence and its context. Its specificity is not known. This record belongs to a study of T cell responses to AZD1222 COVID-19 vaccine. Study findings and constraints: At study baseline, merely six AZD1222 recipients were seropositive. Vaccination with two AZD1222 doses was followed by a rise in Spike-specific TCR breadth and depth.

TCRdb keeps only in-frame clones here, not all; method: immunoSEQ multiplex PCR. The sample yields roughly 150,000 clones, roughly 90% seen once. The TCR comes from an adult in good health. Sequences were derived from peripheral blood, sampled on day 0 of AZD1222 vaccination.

In DNA, the CDR3 is TGTGCCAGCAGTACCTACTACGAGCAGTACTTC. It codes for CASSTYYEQYF. The chain links TRBV28 to TRBJ2-7; D is unresolved. CDR1 is MDHEN, CDR2 SYDVKM, per germline. The CDR3 sequence is 11 residues long. V was pared by 5 bases and J by 3 bases, with 5 bases between.